This T cell receptor beta chain was sequenced during a study of T cell clones after liver transplantation. Study summary: Pre-transplant mixed lymphocyte reactions yielded third-party-reactive TCRbeta sequences as comparators for graft-donor-reactive sequences. Standard immunosuppression, with no induction, continued until 12-24 months after transplant. At least one year of complete immunosuppression withdrawal without enzymes over twice normal defined tolerance.

Study results and caveats: In a couple of subjects, few donor cells limited the measurable donor-reactive repertoire.

Sequencing was performed with immunoSEQ multiplex PCR; in TCRdb, only in-frame clones are kept and a portion is missing. The repertoire holds nearly 25,000 clones, with roughly 69% as singletons. Trimming took 7 bases from V and 10 from J; bases not matched to a gene: 10. The CDR3 sequence is 13 residues long. Germline CDR1 is MNHNY and CDR2 is SVGAGI (reference sequence). Remarks on this clone: Its matching antigen is unknown.

The specimen was CD4+ T cells from blood, collected before liver transplant. The V gene is TRBV6-6, the J gene TRBJ2-1, with 7 nucleotides matching TRBD2. The source is a human donor who received a liver transplant. The CDR3 loop is CASMAGERGEQFF. The CDR3 nucleotides are TGTGCCAGCATGGCGGGAGAGAGGGGCGAGCAGTTCTTC.